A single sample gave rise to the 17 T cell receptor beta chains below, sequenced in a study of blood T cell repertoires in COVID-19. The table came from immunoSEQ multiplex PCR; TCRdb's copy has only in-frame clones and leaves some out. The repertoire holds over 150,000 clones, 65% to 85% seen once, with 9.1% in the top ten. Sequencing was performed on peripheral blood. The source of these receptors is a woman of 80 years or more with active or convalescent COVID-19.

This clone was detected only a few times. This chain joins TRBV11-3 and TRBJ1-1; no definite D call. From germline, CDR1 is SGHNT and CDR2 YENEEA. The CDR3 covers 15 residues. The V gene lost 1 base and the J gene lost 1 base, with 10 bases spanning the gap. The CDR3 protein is CASSLGGLTNTEAFF. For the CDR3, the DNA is TGTGCCAGCAGCTTAGGTGGACTAACGAACACTGAAGCTTTCTTT.

CDR3 in amino acids: CASSPGGQSYSRMNTEAFF. CDR3 bases: TGCGCCAGCAGCCCCGGGGGGCAATCCTACAGTCGCATGAACACTGAAGCTTTCTTT. V is TRBV5-1 and J is TRBJ1-1; the D gene is possibly TRBD1 (6 bases). CDR1 is SGHRS, CDR2 YFSETQ, per germline. V was clipped by 4 bases and J by 0 bases, with 25 bases between them. This CDR3 contains 19 residues.

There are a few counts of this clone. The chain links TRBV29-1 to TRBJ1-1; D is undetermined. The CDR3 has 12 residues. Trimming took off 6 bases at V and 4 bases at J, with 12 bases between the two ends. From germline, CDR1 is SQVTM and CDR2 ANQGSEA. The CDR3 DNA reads TGCAGCGTCGTTGAGGATCTCACTGAAGCTTTCTTT. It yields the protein CSVVEDLTEAFF.

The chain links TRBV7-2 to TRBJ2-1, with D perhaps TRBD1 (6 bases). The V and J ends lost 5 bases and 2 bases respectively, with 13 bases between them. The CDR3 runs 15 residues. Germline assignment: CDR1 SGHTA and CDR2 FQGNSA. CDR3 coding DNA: TGTGCCAGCAGCCCTCGGACAGACCCCTACAATGAGCAGTTCTTC. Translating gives CASSPRTDPYNEQFF.

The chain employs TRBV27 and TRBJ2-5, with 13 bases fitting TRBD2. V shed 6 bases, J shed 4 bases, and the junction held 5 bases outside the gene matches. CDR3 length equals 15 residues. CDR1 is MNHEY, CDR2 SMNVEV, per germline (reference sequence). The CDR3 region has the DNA TGTGCCAGCAGAACTAGCGGGGGGGCTTCAGAGACCCAGTACTTC. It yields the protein CASRTSGGASETQYF.

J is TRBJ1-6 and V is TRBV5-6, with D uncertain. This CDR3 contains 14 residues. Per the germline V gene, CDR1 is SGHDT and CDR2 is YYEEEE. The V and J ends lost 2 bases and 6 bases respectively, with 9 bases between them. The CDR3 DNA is TGTGCCAGCAGCTTCTTAGTGATTAATTCACCCCTCCACTTT. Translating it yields CASSFLVINSPLHF.

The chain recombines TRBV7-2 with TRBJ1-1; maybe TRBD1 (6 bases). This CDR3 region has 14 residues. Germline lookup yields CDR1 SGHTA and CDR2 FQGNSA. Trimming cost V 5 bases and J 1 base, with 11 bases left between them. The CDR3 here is CASSLMTGNTEAFF. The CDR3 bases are TGTGCCAGCAGCCTGATGACAGGGAACACTGAAGCTTTCTTT.

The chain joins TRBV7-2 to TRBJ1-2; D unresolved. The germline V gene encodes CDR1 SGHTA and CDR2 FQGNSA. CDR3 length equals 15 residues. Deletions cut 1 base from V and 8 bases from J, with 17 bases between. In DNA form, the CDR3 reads TGTGCCAGCAGCTTAGGGGTCACGGGATACGGCGGCTACACCTTC. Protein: CASSLGVTGYGGYTF. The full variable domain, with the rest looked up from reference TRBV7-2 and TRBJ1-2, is GAGVSQSPSNKVTEKGKDVELRCDPISGHTALYWYRQSLGQGLEFLIYFQGNSAPDKSGLPSDRFSAERTGGSVSTLTIQRTQQEDSAVYLCASSLGVTGYGGYTFGSGTRLTVV.

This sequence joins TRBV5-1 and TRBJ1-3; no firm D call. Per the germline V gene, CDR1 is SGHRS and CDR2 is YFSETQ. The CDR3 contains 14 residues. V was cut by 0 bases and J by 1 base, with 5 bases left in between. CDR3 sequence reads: CASSLDLSGNTIYF. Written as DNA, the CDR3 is TGCGCCAGCAGCTTGGATTTATCTGGAAACACCATATATTTT.

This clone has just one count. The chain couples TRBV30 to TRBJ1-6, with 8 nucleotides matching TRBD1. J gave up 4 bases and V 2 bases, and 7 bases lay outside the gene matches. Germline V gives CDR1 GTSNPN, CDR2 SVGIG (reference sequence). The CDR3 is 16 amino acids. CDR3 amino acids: CAWSTGTGLYNSPLHF. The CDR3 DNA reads TGTGCCTGGAGTACTGGGACAGGCCTTTATAATTCACCCCTCCACTTT.

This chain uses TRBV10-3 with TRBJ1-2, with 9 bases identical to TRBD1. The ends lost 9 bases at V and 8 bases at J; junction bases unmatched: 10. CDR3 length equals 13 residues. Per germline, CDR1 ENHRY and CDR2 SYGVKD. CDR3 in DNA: TGTGCCATTTCCGGGACAGGGATTCAGGGCTACACCTTC. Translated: CAISGTGIQGYTF.

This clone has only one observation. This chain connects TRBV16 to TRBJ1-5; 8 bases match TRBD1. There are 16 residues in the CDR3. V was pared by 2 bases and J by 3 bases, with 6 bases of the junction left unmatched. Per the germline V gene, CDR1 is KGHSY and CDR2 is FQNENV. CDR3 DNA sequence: TGTGCCAGCAGCCAAGGTAGGACAGGGATCAATCAGCCCCAGCATTTT. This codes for CASSQGRTGINQPQHF. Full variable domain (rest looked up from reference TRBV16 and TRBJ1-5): GEEVAQTPKHLVRGEGQKAKLYCAPIKGHSYVFWYQQVLKNEFKFLISFQNENVFDETGMPKERFSAKCLPNSPCSLEIQATKLEDSAVYFCASSQGRTGINQPQHFGDGTRLSIL.

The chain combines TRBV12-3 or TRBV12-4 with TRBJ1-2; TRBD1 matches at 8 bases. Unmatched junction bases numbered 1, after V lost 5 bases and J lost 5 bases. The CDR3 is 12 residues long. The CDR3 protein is CASSRDRYGYTF. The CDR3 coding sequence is TGTGCCAGCAGTAGGGACAGGTATGGCTACACCTTC.

The CDR3 DNA reads TGTGCCAGCAGCCTTAGCGGGGCCGAGACCCAGTACTTC. Encoded protein: CASSLSGAETQYF. V is TRBV5-8 and J is TRBJ2-5; 8 bases align to TRBD2. Germline trimming cut 4 bases from V and 5 bases from J; bases unmatched to any gene: 4. From germline, CDR1 is SGHTS and CDR2 YDEGEE. The CDR3 is 13 residues long.

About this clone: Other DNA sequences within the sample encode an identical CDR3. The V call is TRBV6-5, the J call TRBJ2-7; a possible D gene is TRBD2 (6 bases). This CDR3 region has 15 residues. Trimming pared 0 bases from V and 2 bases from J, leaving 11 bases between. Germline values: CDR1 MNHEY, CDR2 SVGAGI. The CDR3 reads CASSYSIGGAYEQYF. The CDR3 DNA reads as TGTGCCAGCAGTTACTCGATCGGGGGAGCCTACGAGCAGTACTTC.

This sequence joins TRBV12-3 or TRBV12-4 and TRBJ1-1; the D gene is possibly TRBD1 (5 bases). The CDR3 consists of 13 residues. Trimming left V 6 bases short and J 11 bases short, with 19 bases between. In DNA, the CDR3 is TGTGCCAGCAGCCCCGTCATGGACACCTGGGCTTTCTTT. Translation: CASSPVMDTWAFF.

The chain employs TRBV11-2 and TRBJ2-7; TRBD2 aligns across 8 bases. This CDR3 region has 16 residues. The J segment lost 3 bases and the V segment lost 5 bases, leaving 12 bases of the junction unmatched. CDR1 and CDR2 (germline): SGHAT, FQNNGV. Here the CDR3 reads CASSPIRRRGDYEQYF. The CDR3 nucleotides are TGTGCCAGCAGCCCAATTAGGAGGCGGGGGGACTACGAGCAGTACTTC.